This is a list of T cell receptor beta chains from one sample in a study of long-term antiretroviral therapy in people with HIV. Using immunoSEQ multiplex PCR, the repertoire was profiled, and TCRdb retains in-frame clones only, with some absent. This table has about 16,000 clones, about 79% appearing once. The material was unsorted PBMCs, obtained 1.5 years before starting antiretroviral therapy. These receptors originate from a woman in her forties or fifties with HIV. The CDR3 runs from the conserved cysteine through the conserved F or W. The order of the fields is J gene, V gene, CDR3 protein.

j_gene: TRBJ1-1
v_gene: TRBV14
CDR3aa: CASSHPGAFMNTEAFF

j_gene: TRBJ2-7
v_gene: TRBV28
CDR3aa: CASSFRLSLTYEQYF

j_gene: TRBJ2-7
v_gene: TRBV28
CDR3aa: CASSSNTGLNEQYF

j_gene: TRBJ2-2
v_gene: TRBV30
CDR3aa: CAWSGLHTGELFF

j_gene: TRBJ1-1
v_gene: TRBV6-1
CDR3aa: CASSKGPENTEAFF

j_gene: TRBJ1-2
v_gene: TRBV5-1
CDR3aa: CASSYGYWKEF

j_gene: TRBJ2-3
v_gene: TRBV4-1
CDR3aa: CASSQGRGDTQYF

j_gene: TRBJ1-1
v_gene: TRBV25-1
CDR3aa: CASSESLGQGGTEAFF

j_gene: TRBJ1-2
v_gene: TRBV4-2
CDR3aa: CASSQAPRGYTF

j_gene: TRBJ2-5
v_gene: TRBV2
CDR3aa: CASILAGQETQYF

j_gene: TRBJ2-1
v_gene: TRBV9
CDR3aa: CASSSGNYNEQFF

j_gene: TRBJ2-3
v_gene: TRBV28
CDR3aa: CASSLTQSTDTQYF

j_gene: TRBJ2-3
v_gene: TRBV29-1
CDR3aa: CSVHLVDTQYF

j_gene: TRBJ1-3
v_gene: TRBV18
CDR3aa: CASSPPGAAAGNTIYF

j_gene: TRBJ2-7
v_gene: TRBV9
CDR3aa: CASSGGQVSYEQYF

j_gene: TRBJ1-4
v_gene: TRBV2
CDR3aa: CASSSRGRPNEKLFF

j_gene: TRBJ1-5
v_gene: TRBV2
CDR3aa: CASNGGGNQPQHF

j_gene: TRBJ2-3
v_gene: TRBV4-1
CDR3aa: CASSQVPDTQYF

j_gene: TRBJ1-1
v_gene: TRBV27
CDR3aa: CASSLGAWAANTEAFF

j_gene: TRBJ2-3
v_gene: TRBV5-1
CDR3aa: CASRLGGFTDTQYF

j_gene: TRBJ2-1
v_gene: TRBV30
CDR3aa: CAWSRDVTWSSGEQFF

j_gene: TRBJ2-2
v_gene: TRBV28
CDR3aa: CASLFVGQGITGELFF

j_gene: TRBJ2-2
v_gene: TRBV27
CDR3aa: CASSLSPAATGELFF

j_gene: TRBJ2-5
v_gene: TRBV2
CDR3aa: CASRQGGGIETQYF

j_gene: TRBJ2-7
v_gene: TRBV4-1
CDR3aa: CASSVLLAGGDEQYF

j_gene: TRBJ2-6
v_gene: TRBV7-2
CDR3aa: CASSVGGAGANVLTF

j_gene: TRBJ1-1
v_gene: TRBV4-1
CDR3aa: CASSLRGADRMNTEAFF

j_gene: TRBJ2-2
v_gene: TRBV29-1
CDR3aa: CSVKETGVAGELFF

j_gene: TRBJ1-1
v_gene: TRBV21-1
CDR3aa: CASSKEWPQGTAGEAFF

j_gene: TRBJ1-2
v_gene: TRBV29-1
CDR3aa: CSVDRGGDSGYTF

j_gene: TRBJ2-3
v_gene: TRBV28
CDR3aa: CASKPAYPDTQYF

j_gene: TRBJ1-3
v_gene: TRBV7-9
CDR3aa: CASSSFLSGNTIYF

j_gene: TRBJ2-6
v_gene: TRBV7-3
CDR3aa: CASSLRPGGAGANVLTF

j_gene: TRBJ2-2
v_gene: TRBV19
CDR3aa: CASSPYGGYTGELFF

j_gene: TRBJ2-2
v_gene: TRBV4-1
CDR3aa: CASSQVAANTGELFF

j_gene: TRBJ1-1
v_gene: TRBV6-1
CDR3aa: CASSGGKGQGLSNTEAFF

j_gene: TRBJ1-2
v_gene: TRBV6-5
CDR3aa: CASSYGEGAGYGYTF

j_gene: TRBJ2-3
v_gene: TRBV7-9
CDR3aa: CASSSGGGRGTDTQYF

j_gene: TRBJ2-5
v_gene: TRBV7-2
CDR3aa: CASSPDRGGETQYF

j_gene: TRBJ1-4
v_gene: TRBV7-9
CDR3aa: CASSLDNWDEKLFF